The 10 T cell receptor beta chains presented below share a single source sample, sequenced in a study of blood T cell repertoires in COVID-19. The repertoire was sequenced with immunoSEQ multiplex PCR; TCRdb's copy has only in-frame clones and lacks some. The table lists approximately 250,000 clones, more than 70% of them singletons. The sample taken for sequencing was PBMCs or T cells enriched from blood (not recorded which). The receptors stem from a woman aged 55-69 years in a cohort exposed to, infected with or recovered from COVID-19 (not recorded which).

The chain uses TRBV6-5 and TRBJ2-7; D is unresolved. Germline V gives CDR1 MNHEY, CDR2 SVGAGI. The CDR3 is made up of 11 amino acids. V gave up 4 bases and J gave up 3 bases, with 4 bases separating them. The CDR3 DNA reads TGTGCCAGCAGTTCTATCTACGAGCAGTACTTC. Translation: CASSSIYEQYF.

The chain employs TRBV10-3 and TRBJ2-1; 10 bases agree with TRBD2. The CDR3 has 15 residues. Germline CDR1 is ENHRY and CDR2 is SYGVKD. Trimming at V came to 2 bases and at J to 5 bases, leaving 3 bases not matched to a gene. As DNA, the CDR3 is TGTGCCATCAGTGAGCGAGCGGGAGGGGACAATGAGCAGTTCTTC. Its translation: CAISERAGGDNEQFF.

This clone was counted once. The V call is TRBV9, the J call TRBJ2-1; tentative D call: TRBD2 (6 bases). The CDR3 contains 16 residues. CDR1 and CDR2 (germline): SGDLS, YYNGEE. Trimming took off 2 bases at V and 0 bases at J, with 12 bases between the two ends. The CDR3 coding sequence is TGTGCCAGCAGCGTCCCCAGACTAGTCTCCTACAATGAGCAGTTCTTC. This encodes CASSVPRLVSYNEQFF.

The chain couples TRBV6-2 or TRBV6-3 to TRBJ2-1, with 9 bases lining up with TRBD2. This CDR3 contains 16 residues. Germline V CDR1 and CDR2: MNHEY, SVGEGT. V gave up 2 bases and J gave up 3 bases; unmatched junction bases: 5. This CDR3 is CASSYVAGDVYNEQFF. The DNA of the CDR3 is TGTGCCAGCAGTTACGTAGCGGGAGATGTCTACAATGAGCAGTTCTTC.

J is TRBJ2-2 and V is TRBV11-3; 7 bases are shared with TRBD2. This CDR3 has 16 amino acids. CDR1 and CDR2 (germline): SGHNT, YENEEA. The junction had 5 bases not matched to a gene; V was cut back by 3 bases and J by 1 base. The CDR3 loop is CASSFFGGKNTGELFF. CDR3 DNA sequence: TGTGCCAGCAGCTTTTTCGGGGGGAAGAACACCGGGGAGCTGTTTTTT.

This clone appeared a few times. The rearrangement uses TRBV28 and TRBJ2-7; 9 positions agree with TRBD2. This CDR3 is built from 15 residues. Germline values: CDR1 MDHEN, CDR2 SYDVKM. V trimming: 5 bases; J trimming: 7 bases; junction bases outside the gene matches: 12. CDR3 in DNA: TGTGCCAGCAGTCAAGGTGTAGCGGGAGCTAAGGAGCAGTACTTC. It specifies CASSQGVAGAKEQYF.

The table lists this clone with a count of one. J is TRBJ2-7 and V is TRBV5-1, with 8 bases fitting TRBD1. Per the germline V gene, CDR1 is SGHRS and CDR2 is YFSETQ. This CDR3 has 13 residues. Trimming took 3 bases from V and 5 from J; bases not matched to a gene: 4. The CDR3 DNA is TGCGCCAGCAGCTGGACAGGGAGTGACGAGCAGTACTTC. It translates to CASSWTGSDEQYF.

This CDR3 is CATSRVLGSTGRSEQYF. CDR3 nucleotides: TGTGCCACCAGCAGAGTATTGGGGAGTACGGGTCGGAGCGAGCAGTACTTC. This chain joins TRBV15 and TRBJ2-7; TRBD2 is a possible D gene (5 bases). Germline V gene sequence: CDR1 LNHNV, CDR2 YYDKDF (reference sequence). V was clipped by 1 base and J by 6 bases, with 22 bases between them. CDR3 length equals 17 residues.

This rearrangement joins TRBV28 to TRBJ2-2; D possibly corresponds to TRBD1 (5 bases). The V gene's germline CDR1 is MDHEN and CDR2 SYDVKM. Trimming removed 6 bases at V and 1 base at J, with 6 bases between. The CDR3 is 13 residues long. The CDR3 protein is CASRDMNTGELFF. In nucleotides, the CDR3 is TGTGCCAGCAGGGACATGAACACCGGGGAGCTGTTTTTT.

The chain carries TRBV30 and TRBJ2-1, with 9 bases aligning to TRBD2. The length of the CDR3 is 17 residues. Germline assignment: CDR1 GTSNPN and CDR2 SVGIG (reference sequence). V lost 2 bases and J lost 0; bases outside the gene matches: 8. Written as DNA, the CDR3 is TGTGCCTGGAGTCCGAGCGGGAGGCCCTACTCCTACAATGAGCAGTTCTTC. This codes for CAWSPSGRPYSYNEQFF. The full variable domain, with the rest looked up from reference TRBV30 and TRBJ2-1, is SQTIHQWPATLVQPVGSPLSLECTVEGTSNPNLYWYRQAAGRGLQLLFYSVGIGQISSEVPQNLSASRPQDRQFILSSKKLLLSDSGFYLCAWSPSGRPYSYNEQFFGPGTRLTVL.